These 24 T cell receptor beta chains were sequenced from one sample in a study of OX40 agonist ivuxolimab in advanced cancers. Measured with immunoSEQ multiplex PCR; TCRdb has only the in-frame clones, and not every one. The table has 100,000 or so clones, 80% to 95% seen once. The sample here was CD4+ or CD8+ T cells sorted from blood, taken in a trial of the OX40 agonist ivuxolimab. These receptors originate from an adult with an advanced solid tumor such as melanoma, head and neck, liver or kidney cancer.

V and J are TRBV6-1 and TRBJ2-7, with 10 bases lining up with TRBD2. The junction had 2 bases not matched to a gene; V was cut back by 2 bases and J by 4 bases. Germline V CDR1 and CDR2: MNHNS, SASEGT. This CDR3 comprises 14 residues. DNA for the CDR3: TGTGCCAGCAGTGAACAGCGGGAGGGGTACGAGCAGTACTTC. Residues: CASSEQREGYEQYF.

V usage is TRBV28 and J usage is TRBJ1-5; TRBD1 matches 7 bases. From germline, CDR1 is MDHEN and CDR2 SYDVKM. With V trimmed by 4 bases and J by 6 bases, 6 bases remained unmatched. The CDR3 has 14 residues. CDR3: CASSSQGLGQPQHF. CDR3 in DNA: TGTGCCAGCAGTTCACAGGGGTTGGGTCAGCCCCAGCATTTT.

V usage is TRBV18 and J usage is TRBJ2-1, with TRBD2 identical over 13 bases. Per germline, CDR1 KGHSH and CDR2 LQKENI. CDR3 size: 15 residues. V dropped 6 bases and J dropped 9; count of bases not matched to a gene: 8. In DNA form, the CDR3 reads TGTGCCAGCTCTCTTGGACTAGCGGGAGTTGGTGAGCAGTTCTTC. Protein sequence: CASSLGLAGVGEQFF.

V is TRBV5-4 and J is TRBJ2-3; 7 bases line up with TRBD2. This CDR3 comprises 17 residues. V was pared by 0 bases and J by 2 bases, with 9 bases of the junction left unmatched. Germline CDR1 SGHNT, CDR2 YYREEE (reference sequence). CDR3 DNA sequence: TGTGCCAGCAGCTTGGGCCTCCTAGCGGTAAACACAGATACGCAGTATTTT. It codes for CASSLGLLAVNTDTQYF. Supplemented by reference TRBV5-4 and TRBJ2-3, the full variable domain reads ETGVTQSPTHLIKTRGQQVTLRCSSQSGHNTVSWYQQALGQGPQFIFQYYREEENGRGNFPPRFSGLQFPNYSSELNVNALELDDSALYLCASSLGLLAVNTDTQYFGPGTRLTVL.

V gene TRBV6-5 combines with J gene TRBJ1-2; weak D call: TRBD1 (5 bases). CDR3 length: 16 amino acids. Germline CDR1 and CDR2: MNHEY and SVGAGI. Trimming cost V 3 bases and J 1 base, with 15 bases left between them. The DNA of the CDR3 is TGTGCCAGCAGTTATAGACAGCCGAATTTTAACTATGGCTACACCTTC. The encoded protein is CASSYRQPNFNYGYTF.

The genes are TRBV18 and TRBJ2-7, with 8 bases that match TRBD1. The V gene end was trimmed by 6 bases and the J gene end by 5 bases; junction bases not matched to a gene: 9. From germline, CDR1 is KGHSH and CDR2 LQKENI. The CDR3 spans 14 residues. CDR3 DNA: TGTGCCAGCTCTCCATTCGACAGGGGAAACGAGCAGTACTTC. Its protein product is CASSPFDRGNEQYF. Full variable domain (missing parts from reference TRBV18 and TRBJ2-7): NAGVMQNPRHLVRRRGQEARLRCSPMKGHSHVYWYRQLPEEGLKFMVYLQKENIIDESGMPKERFSAEFPKEGPSILRIQQVVRGDSAAYFCASSPFDRGNEQYFGPGTRLTVT.

This chain links TRBV28 with TRBJ1-5; no clear D. V lost 2 bases and J lost 3, with 2 bases in between. The CDR3 consists of 12 residues. CDR1 MDHEN and CDR2 SYDVKM come from the germline V gene. The CDR3 region is CASSLINQPQHF. As DNA, the CDR3 is TGTGCCAGCAGTTTAATCAATCAGCCCCAGCATTTT.

The chain recombines TRBV7-3 with TRBJ2-3; 8 positions agree with TRBD2. Germline loops: CDR1 SGHTA, CDR2 FQGTGA. The V and J ends lost 5 bases and 4 bases, in that order; junction bases with no gene match: 11. The CDR3 runs 16 residues. CDR3 amino acids: CASSQGGAGDADTQYF. CDR3 in DNA: TGTGCCAGCAGCCAAGGGGGAGCGGGAGACGCAGATACGCAGTATTTT.

The rearrangement links TRBV7-2 to TRBJ2-5, with D possibly matching TRBD1 (6 bases). This CDR3 has 13 residues. Trimming left V 5 bases short and J 1 base short, with 8 bases between. Per the germline V gene, CDR1 is SGHTA and CDR2 is FQGNSA. The CDR3 region is CASSPRGQETQYF. The CDR3, as DNA: TGTGCCAGCAGCCCCAGGGGCCAAGAGACCCAGTACTTC.

The CDR3 sequence is CASKQTGQNYNEQFF. As DNA, the CDR3 is TGTGCCAGTAAGCAAACAGGGCAAAACTACAATGAGCAGTTCTTC. The chain recombines TRBV19 with TRBJ2-1; a weak D match, TRBD1 (6 bases). The CDR3 extends over 15 amino acids. Per germline, CDR1 LNHDA and CDR2 SQIVND (reference sequence). V lost 7 bases and J 3 bases, leaving 16 bases between the germline ends.

V gene TRBV9 combines with J gene TRBJ2-3, with D unclear. CDR3 size: 14 residues. Germline V CDR1 and CDR2: SGDLS, YYNGEE. The V gene lost 3 bases and the J gene lost 6 bases, with 14 bases spanning the gap. CDR3 in amino acids: CASSGRYKADTQYF. The CDR3 DNA sequence: TGTGCCAGCAGCGGCCGTTATAAAGCGGATACGCAGTATTTT.

This chain joins TRBV7-9 and TRBJ2-3; D may be TRBD1 (5 bases). V lost 3 bases, J lost 0 bases, and 10 bases lay in between. Germline V CDR1 and CDR2: SEHNR, FQNEAQ (reference sequence). The CDR3 runs to 15 residues. The CDR3 bases are TGTGCCAGCAGCTTCGGCAGGGTGAGCACAGATACGCAGTATTTT. Translation gives CASSFGRVSTDTQYF. Full variable domain (rest looked up from reference TRBV7-9 and TRBJ2-3): DTGVSQNPRHKITKRGQNVTFRCDPISEHNRLYWYRQTLGQGPEFLTYFQNEAQLEKSRLLSDRFSAERPKGSFSTLEIQRTEQGDSAMYLCASSFGRVSTDTQYFGPGTRLTVL.

This clone occurred once. The J gene is TRBJ2-2, the V gene TRBV5-4, with 11 bases fitting TRBD2. J was trimmed by 0 bases and V by 6 bases; bases with no gene match: 4. CDR1 and CDR2 (germline): SGHNT, YYREEE (reference sequence). The length of the CDR3 is 16 residues. CDR3 nucleotide sequence: TGTGCCAGCATCAAGACTAGCGGGACGAACACCGGGGAGCTGTTTTTT. Translating gives CASIKTSGTNTGELFF.

J is TRBJ2-7 and V is TRBV7-2; a weak D match, TRBD2 (6 bases). Germline V gene sequence: CDR1 SGHTA, CDR2 FQGNSA. This CDR3 contains 14 residues. The V end lost 5 bases, the J end lost 3 bases, and 14 bases lay between the germline ends. CDR3 sequence (DNA): TGTGCCAGCAGCGGGGGGACGGGATACTACGAGCAGTACTTC. Translated: CASSGGTGYYEQYF. Full variable domain (outside the CDR3, taken from reference TRBV7-2 and TRBJ2-7): GAGVSQSPSNKVTEKGKDVELRCDPISGHTALYWYRQSLGQGLEFLIYFQGNSAPDKSGLPSDRFSAERTGGSVSTLTIQRTQQEDSAVYLCASSGGTGYYEQYFGPGTRLTVT.

This sequence joins TRBV28 and TRBJ2-7, with a tentative D call TRBD1 (6 bases). This CDR3 has 15 residues. Germline-derived CDR1 and CDR2 are MDHEN and SYDVKM. The germline V and J ends were trimmed by 6 bases and 0 bases, with 15 bases remaining between them. CDR3 sequence: CASSEYRDSSYEQYF. In DNA form, the CDR3 reads TGTGCCAGCAGCGAATACAGGGATAGCTCCTACGAGCAGTACTTC.

The CDR3 sequence is CASSPYPTDTEAFF. CDR3 nucleotide sequence: TGTGCCAGCAGTCCCTACCCGACAGACACTGAAGCTTTCTTT. The V gene is TRBV27, the J gene TRBJ1-1; D might be TRBD1 (5 bases). With 5 bases removed from V and 3 bases from J, the gap between germline ends came to 13 bases. The CDR3 extends over 14 amino acids. Germline V gene data show CDR1 as MNHEY and CDR2 as SMNVEV (reference sequence).

The V call is TRBV6-5, the J call TRBJ1-2; TRBD1 might be the D (6 bases). Germline V CDR1 and CDR2: MNHEY, SVGAGI. The ends were cut back, 2 bases at V and 3 bases at J, with 10 bases in the middle. The CDR3 covers 14 residues. In DNA, the CDR3 is TGTGCCAGCAGTTACCTACAGGGTGACTATGGCTACACCTTC. It translates to CASSYLQGDYGYTF.

This clone has a handful of counts. V gene TRBV4-2 combines with J gene TRBJ1-5; D uncertain. Germline assignment: CDR1 LGHNA and CDR2 YNFKEQ. The CDR3 is 13 amino acids. Between the trimmed V and J ends, which lost 3 bases and 0 bases, there was a span of 3 bases. DNA of the CDR3: TGTGCCAGCAGCCAGAATAGCAATCAGCCCCAGCATTTT. Translating it yields CASSQNSNQPQHF.

The chain carries TRBV14 and TRBJ2-3; the D is unclear. The ends were cut back, 2 bases at V and 3 bases at J, with 3 bases in the middle. The germline gives CDR1 SGHDN, CDR2 FVKESK. CDR3 length: 12 amino acids. CDR3 residues: CASSQLTDTQYF. The CDR3 DNA reads as TGTGCCAGCAGCCAATTGACAGATACGCAGTATTTT.

In DNA form, the CDR3 reads TGCGCCCCCCCATCCAGGGACACCGGGGAGCTGTTTTTT. As protein: CAPPSRDTGELFF. The chain joins TRBV23-1 to TRBJ2-2, with D possibly being TRBD1 (5 bases). TRBV23-1 is labeled an ORF, and its function is uncertain. The length of the CDR3 is 13 residues. Trimming stripped 11 bases from V and 3 bases from J, with 13 bases between.

This rearrangement joins TRBV5-1 to TRBJ2-7; 8 bases are a match to TRBD2. CDR1 is SGHRS and CDR2 is YFSETQ in the germline V gene. J gave up 2 bases and V 3 bases, and 7 bases lay outside the gene matches. The CDR3 runs 15 residues. CDR3 loop: CASSSIAGLPYEQYF. In DNA form, the CDR3 reads TGCGCCAGCAGCTCCATAGCGGGATTACCCTACGAGCAGTACTTC. Together with reference TRBV5-1 and TRBJ2-7, the CDR3 gives the full variable domain: KAGVTQTPRYLIKTRGQQVTLSCSPISGHRSVSWYQQTPGQGLQFLFEYFSETQRNKGNFPGRFSGRQFSNSRSEMNVSTLELGDSALYLCASSSIAGLPYEQYFGPGTRLTVT.

The chain couples TRBV6-1 to TRBJ2-6; D gene ambiguous. Deletions cut 6 bases from V and 0 bases from J, with 3 bases between. The germline CDR1 and CDR2 sequences are MNHNS and SASEGT. The CDR3 is 13 amino acids. In nucleotides, the CDR3 is TGTGCCAGCAGCGACTCTGGGGCCAACGTCCTGACTTTC. Translated, it gives CASSDSGANVLTF.

This clone was seen a few times. V usage is TRBV2 and J usage is TRBJ1-5; D uncertain. Trimming left V 3 bases short and J 5 bases short, with 11 bases between. Germline assignment: CDR1 SNHLY and CDR2 FYNNEI. CDR3 length: 14 amino acids. CDR3 loop: CASSELKGYQPQHF. DNA for the CDR3: TGTGCCAGCAGTGAGTTGAAGGGATATCAGCCCCAGCATTTT.

V gene TRBV28 combines with J gene TRBJ1-4; unclear D gene. The CDR3 runs to 17 residues. Trimming took 3 bases from V and 0 from J, leaving 14 bases between them. The germline V gene has CDR1 MDHEN and CDR2 SYDVKM. The CDR3 here is CASSFIDYLATNEKLFF. DNA of the CDR3: TGTGCCAGCAGTTTTATTGACTACCTTGCAACTAATGAAAAACTGTTTTTT.